What follows are 5 T cell receptor beta chains derived from one specimen sequenced in a study of cytomegalovirus exposure and HLA in healthy donors. Here immunoSEQ multiplex PCR was the method, and the copy in TCRdb shows in-frame clones only, minus some. Of some 150,000 clones listed, 85% to 90% are singletons. Sequenced sample: PBMCs. Receptors originate from a woman between 18 and 29 years old in good health and CMV-seropositive.

The chain uses TRBV28 and TRBJ2-5; 10 nucleotides agree with TRBD2. Trimming at V came to 7 bases and at J to 4 bases, leaving 6 bases not matched to a gene. The CDR3 consists of 14 residues. Germline V CDR1 and CDR2: MDHEN, SYDVKM. The CDR3 DNA follows: TGTGCCAGCACCCCGGGACTAGCGAGAGAGACCCAGTACTTC. Protein: CASTPGLARETQYF. Full variable domain (rest looked up from reference TRBV28 and TRBJ2-5): DVKVTQSSRYLVKRTGEKVFLECVQDMDHENMFWYRQDPGLGLRLIYFSYDVKMKEKGDIPEGYSVSREKKERFSLILESASTNQTSMYLCASTPGLARETQYFGPGTRLLVL.

The chain has TRBV5-1 and TRBJ2-7; D is ambiguous. Looked up from germline, CDR1 is SGHRS and CDR2 is YFSETQ. Trimming stripped 0 bases from V and 0 bases from J, with 10 bases between. The CDR3 consists of 15 residues. The CDR3 nucleotides read TGCGCCAGCAGCTTGGGGCGGCTCAACTCCTACGAGCAGTACTTC. Its translation: CASSLGRLNSYEQYF.

The rearrangement uses TRBV11-1 and TRBJ2-7; maybe TRBD1 (5 bases). This CDR3 spans 14 amino acids. V was clipped by 5 bases and J by 4 bases, with 15 bases between them. The germline V gene encodes CDR1 SGHAT and CDR2 FQDESV (reference sequence). The CDR3 DNA sequence: TGTGCCAGCAGCCCAGGGATGGGATTTTACGAGCAGTACTTC. This translates into CASSPGMGFYEQYF.

The chain employs TRBV11-2 and TRBJ2-3; 8 bases are shared with TRBD2. There are 15 residues in the CDR3. Germline CDR1 reads SGHAT; CDR2 reads FQNNGV. V was pared by 4 bases and J by 6 bases, with 9 bases of the junction left unmatched. The CDR3 nucleotides are TGTGCCAGCAGCTCTAGCGGGTCCTTCGGGGATACGCAGTATTTT. It translates to CASSSSGSFGDTQYF.

The chain has TRBV7-6 and TRBJ2-7; 8 positions match TRBD1. The CDR3 loop spans 14 amino acids. With 7 bases clipped from V and 2 bases from J, the junction kept 7 bases outside the gene matches. Germline CDR1 SGHVS, CDR2 FNYEAQ. The CDR3 nucleotides read TGTGCCAGCACCTCAGGGGGCGACACCTACGAGCAGTACTTC. This translates into CASTSGGDTYEQYF.